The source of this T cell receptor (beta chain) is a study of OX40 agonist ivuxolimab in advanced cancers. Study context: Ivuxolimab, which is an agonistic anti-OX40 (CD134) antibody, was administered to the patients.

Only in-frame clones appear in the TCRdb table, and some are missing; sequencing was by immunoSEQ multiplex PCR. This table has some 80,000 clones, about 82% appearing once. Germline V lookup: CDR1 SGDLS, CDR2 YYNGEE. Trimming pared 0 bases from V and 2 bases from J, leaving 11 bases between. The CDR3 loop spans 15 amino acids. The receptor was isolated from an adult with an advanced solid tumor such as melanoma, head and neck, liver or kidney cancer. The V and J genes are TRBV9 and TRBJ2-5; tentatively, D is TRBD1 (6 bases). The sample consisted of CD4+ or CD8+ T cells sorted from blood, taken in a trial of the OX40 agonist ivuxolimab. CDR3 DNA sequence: TGTGCCAGCAGCGTAGCTTCGGGGACACAAGAGACCCAGTACTTC. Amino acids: CASSVASGTQETQYF.